The 10 T cell receptor beta chains given below trace back to one sample, sequenced in a study of human T cells and chemical hapten exposure. Time point given: pre-sensitization, week 0. Treatment of the sample: therapeutic diphenylcyclopropenone sensitization with weekly scalp DPC. One entry per CDR3 protein results from TCRdb running MiXCR on the RACE reads. The sample includes about 120,000 distinct CDR3 sequences, roughly 12% of them seen just once. Sequencing used whole blood, obtained in connection with sensitization to the hapten diphenylcyclopropenone (DPC). The receptors derive from a young woman with alopecia areata. Some clones in this sample may be carry-over from other donors' samples.

The J gene is TRBJ2-1, the V gene TRBV7-9, with D possibly being TRBD2 (5 bases). The germline V gene encodes CDR1 SEHNR and CDR2 FQNEAQ (reference sequence). The length of the CDR3 is 16 residues. V was cut by 1 base and J by 6 bases, with 16 bases left in between. CDR3 in DNA: TGTGCCAGCAGCTTAGGGGCGAGGGCTTCAGGCAATGAGCAGTTCTTC. Translated, it gives CASSLGARASGNEQFF.

This clonotype was counted between two and nine times. This chain joins TRBV12-3 or TRBV12-4 and TRBJ1-5; D is unclear. The CDR3 totals 14 residues. V was clipped by 5 bases and J by 0 bases, with 8 bases between them. The CDR3 spells CASSTASSNQPQHF. CDR3 coding DNA: TGTGCCAGCAGTACGGCATCTAGCAATCAGCCCCAGCATTTT.

This clonotype was counted many times. CDR3 amino acids: CSVADGNSPLHF. CDR3 coding DNA: TGCAGCGTTGCGGACGGGAATTCACCCCTCCACTTT. The V call is TRBV29-1, the J call TRBJ1-6; D remains unclear. Germline CDR1 SQVTM, CDR2 ANQGSEA. CDR3 length: 12 residues. V lost 4 bases to trimming and J lost 7 bases, with 8 bases between them. Drawing the rest from reference TRBV29-1 and TRBJ1-6, the complete variable domain is SAVISQKPSRDICQRGTSLTIQCQVDSQVTMMFWYRQQPGQSLTLIATANQGSEATYESGFVIDKFPISRPNLTFSTLTVSNMSPEDSSIYLCSVADGNSPLHFGNGTRLTVT.

This clonotype has ten or more counts. The V call is TRBV7-6, the J call TRBJ2-7; D assignment may be TRBD1 or TRBD2 (5 bases each). V was trimmed by 1 base and J by 2 bases, leaving 9 bases between them. The CDR3 covers 14 residues. Germline V gene data show CDR1 as SGHVS and CDR2 as FNYEAQ. The CDR3 DNA reads TGTGCCAGCAGCTTAGAGGTGGGGGCCTACGAGCAGTACTTC. It yields the protein CASSLEVGAYEQYF. Variable domain in full (rest from reference TRBV7-6 and TRBJ2-7): GAGVSQSPRYKVTKRGQDVALRCDPISGHVSLYWYRQALGQGPEFLTYFNYEAQQDKSGLPNDRFSAERPEGSISTLTIQRTEQRDSAMYRCASSLEVGAYEQYFGPGTRLTVT.

The chain couples TRBV29-1 to TRBJ2-1; the D is unclear. The V gene's germline CDR1 is SQVTM and CDR2 ANQGSEA. This CDR3 region has 12 residues. V was pared by 4 bases and J by 6 bases, with 10 bases between. The CDR3 protein is CSVAGTPNEQFF. CDR3 in DNA: TGCAGCGTTGCCGGCACGCCCAATGAGCAGTTCTTC.

J is TRBJ2-3 and V is TRBV7-2; D is uncertain. CDR3 length: 13 amino acids. Germline CDR1 is SGHTA and CDR2 is FQGNSA. V was clipped by 6 bases and J by 0 bases, with 7 bases between them. The CDR3 region is CASSRVSTDTQYF. DNA for the CDR3: TGTGCCAGCAGTAGGGTTAGCACAGATACGCAGTATTTT.

The chain carries TRBV6-6 and TRBJ2-2; no clear D gene. Germline assignment: CDR1 MNHNY and CDR2 SVGAGI (reference sequence). The V end lost 7 bases, the J end lost 7 bases, and 10 bases lay between the germline ends. This CDR3 has 12 residues. The CDR3 sequence: CASISYFGELFF. The DNA for the CDR3 is TGTGCCAGCATTTCCTATTTCGGGGAGCTGTTTTTT.

The rearrangement links TRBV11-2 to TRBJ2-4, with D unclear. With 2 bases removed from V and 4 bases from J, the gap between germline ends came to 9 bases. There are 14 residues in the CDR3. From germline, CDR1 is SGHAT and CDR2 FQNNGV. CDR3 amino acids: CASSLSQEKNIQYF. CDR3 nucleotide sequence: TGTGCCAGCAGCTTAAGTCAGGAAAAAAACATTCAGTACTTC. The whole variable domain, filled in from reference TRBV11-2 and TRBJ2-4, reads EAGVAQSPRYKIIEKRQSVAFWCNPISGHATLYWYQQILGQGPKLLIQFQNNGVVDDSQLPKDRFSAERLKGVDSTLKIQPAKLEDSAVYLCASSLSQEKNIQYFGAGTRLSVL.

The CDR3 loop is CASSSSSGPYSPLHF. The CDR3 DNA is TGTGCCAGCAGCTCAAGCTCGGGCCCGTATTCACCCCTCCACTTT. The chain joins TRBV7-2 to TRBJ1-6, with unresolved D. Germline V gene lookup returns CDR1 SGHTA and CDR2 FQGNSA. The CDR3 contains 15 residues. V lost 4 bases, J lost 8 bases, and 15 bases lay in between. The full variable domain, with the rest looked up from reference TRBV7-2 and TRBJ1-6, is GAGVSQSPSNKVTEKGKDVELRCDPISGHTALYWYRQSLGQGLEFLIYFQGNSAPDKSGLPSDRFSAERTGGSVSTLTIQRTQQEDSAVYLCASSSSSGPYSPLHFGNGTRLTVT.

This chain links TRBV12-3 or TRBV12-4 with TRBJ2-2, with 9 bases aligning to TRBD1. The V gene end was trimmed by 1 base and the J gene end by 8 bases; junction bases not matched to a gene: 5. The CDR3 spans 15 residues. CDR3 residues: CASSLGTGVVGELFF. CDR3 bases: TGTGCCAGCAGTTTAGGGACAGGGGTTGTAGGGGAGCTGTTTTTT.